This TCR beta chain was sequenced during a study of blood T cell repertoires in COVID-19. Whole-study context: There were acute and convalescent COVID-19 samples, and they came from the United States, Italy and Spain. The cDNA or gDNA used as material had been derived from T cells, B-cell-depleted T cells, or PBMCs.

This clone was seen just once. Data came from immunoSEQ multiplex PCR; TCRdb stores just in-frame clones and leaves some out. The table has 310,000 or so clones, 85% to 90% seen once. Individuals drawn from under 30 US areas were about 18 to 89 years old. Among Cohort 3 donors, those recovered had two negative PCRs, clearance, or symptom resolution. CDR1 and CDR2 from the germline V gene are SNHLY and FYNNEI. V lost 3 bases and J 1 base, leaving 20 bases between the germline ends. The CDR3 runs 18 residues. J is TRBJ2-3 and V is TRBV2; tentative D call: TRBD2 (7 bases). Sequenced material: PBMCs or T cells enriched from blood (not recorded which). The source is a young woman who had recovered from COVID-19. Written as DNA, the CDR3 is TGTGCCAGCAGTGAGGGCCCTAGGAGGGGGAGGGGCACAGATACGCAGTATTTT. It translates to CASSEGPRRGRGTDTQYF.